Listed here are 3 T cell receptor beta chains from one sample, sequenced in a study of blood T cell repertoires in COVID-19 (dated by TCRdb to 2020 to 2021). The method was the immunoSEQ multiplex PCR assay. TCRdb mirrors the immuneACCESS table, restricted to in-frame sequences. Some clones are absent from its copies; in checked studies, under half trace to an unresolved V gene, and the reason for the others is unknown. The sample table shows tens of thousands of clones, and 82% are seen once. In total, the top ten clones hold around 4.1% of the sample. Material for sequencing was peripheral blood. These receptors were obtained from a woman between 55 and 75 years old with acute or convalescent COVID-19.

In its sample, this clone was seen a few times. The V gene is TRBV3-1 (or the pseudogene TRBV3-2), the J gene TRBJ1-1; 9 bases line up with TRBD1. This CDR3 region has 12 residues. After removal of 5 bases from V and 9 bases from J, the junction contained 4 bases not matched to a gene. Germline CDR1 and CDR2: LGHDT and YNNKEL (reference sequence). The CDR3, as DNA: TGTGCCAGCAGCGGGACAGGGAGGAAAGCTTTCTTT. Its translation is CASSGTGRKAFF.

V usage is TRBV2 and J usage is TRBJ1-6; D is uncertain. The CDR3 is made up of 16 amino acids. The ends were cut back, 5 bases at V and 0 bases at J, with 11 bases in the middle. Germline values: CDR1 SNHLY, CDR2 FYNNEI. CDR3: CASSLKPRSYNSPLHF. The CDR3 DNA sequence: TGTGCCAGCAGTCTTAAACCGCGCTCCTATAATTCACCCCTCCACTTT.

The V call is TRBV5-4, the J call TRBJ2-3; D perhaps matches TRBD2 (5 bases). CDR3 length: 14 amino acids. CDR1 and CDR2 from the germline V gene are SGHNT and YYREEE (reference sequence). V shed 4 bases and J shed 2 bases, with 11 bases lying between them. In nucleotides, the CDR3 is TGTGCCAGCAGCCGAGTGCGGGCCACAGATACGCAGTATTTT. Its protein product is CASSRVRATDTQYF.